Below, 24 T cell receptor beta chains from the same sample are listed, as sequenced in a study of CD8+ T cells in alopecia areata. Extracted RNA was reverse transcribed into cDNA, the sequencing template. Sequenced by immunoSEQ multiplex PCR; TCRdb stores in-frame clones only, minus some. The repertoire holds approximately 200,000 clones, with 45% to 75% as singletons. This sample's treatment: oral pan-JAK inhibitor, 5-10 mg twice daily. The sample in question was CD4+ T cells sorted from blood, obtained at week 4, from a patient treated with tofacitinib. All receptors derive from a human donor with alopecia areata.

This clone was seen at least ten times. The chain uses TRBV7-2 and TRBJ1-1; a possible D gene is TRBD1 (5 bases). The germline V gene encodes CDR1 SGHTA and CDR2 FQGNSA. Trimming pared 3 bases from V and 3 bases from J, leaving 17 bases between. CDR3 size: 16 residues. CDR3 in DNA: TGTGCCAGCAGCTTTTCACCAAGGGTAGGGGACACTGAAGCTTTCTTT. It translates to CASSFSPRVGDTEAFF.

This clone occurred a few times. DNA of the CDR3: TGTGCCAGCAGCCTCCCCGGAAACACCATATATTTT. Its translation is CASSLPGNTIYF. The chain employs TRBV7-6 and TRBJ1-3; unclear D gene. Deletions cut 5 bases from V and 4 bases from J, with 6 bases between. This CDR3 is built from 12 residues. The germline V gene has CDR1 SGHVS and CDR2 FNYEAQ.

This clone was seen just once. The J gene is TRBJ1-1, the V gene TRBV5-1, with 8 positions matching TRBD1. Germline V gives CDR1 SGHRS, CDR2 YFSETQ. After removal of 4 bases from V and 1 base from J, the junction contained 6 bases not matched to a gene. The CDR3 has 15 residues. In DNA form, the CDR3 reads TGCGCCAGCAGCCCGCGGACAGGGAGGAACACTGAAGCTTTCTTT. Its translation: CASSPRTGRNTEAFF.

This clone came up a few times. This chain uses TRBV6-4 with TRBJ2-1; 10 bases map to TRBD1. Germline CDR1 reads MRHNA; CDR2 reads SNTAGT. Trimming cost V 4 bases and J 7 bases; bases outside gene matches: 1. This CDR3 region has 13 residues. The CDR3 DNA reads TGTGCCAGCAGTGGGGGACAGGGGAATGAGCAGTTCTTC. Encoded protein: CASSGGQGNEQFF.

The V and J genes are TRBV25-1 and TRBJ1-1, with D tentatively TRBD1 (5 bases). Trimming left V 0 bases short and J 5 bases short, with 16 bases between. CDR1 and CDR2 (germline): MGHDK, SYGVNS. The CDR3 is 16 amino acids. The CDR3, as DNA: TGTGCCAGCAGTGAATATAAGGTTTCGGGGGATACTGAAGCTTTCTTT. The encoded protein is CASSEYKVSGDTEAFF.

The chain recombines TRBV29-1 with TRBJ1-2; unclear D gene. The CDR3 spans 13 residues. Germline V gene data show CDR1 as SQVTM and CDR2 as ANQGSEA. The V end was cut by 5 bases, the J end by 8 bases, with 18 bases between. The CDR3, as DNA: TGCAGCGTTCGGATAGGCGGAACTATCGGCTACACCTTC. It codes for CSVRIGGTIGYTF.

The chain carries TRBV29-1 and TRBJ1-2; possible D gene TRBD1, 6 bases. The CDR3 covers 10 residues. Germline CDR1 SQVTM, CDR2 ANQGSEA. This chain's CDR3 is CISEGGGYTF. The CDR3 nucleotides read TGCATCTCCGAAGGGGGTGGCTACACCTTC.

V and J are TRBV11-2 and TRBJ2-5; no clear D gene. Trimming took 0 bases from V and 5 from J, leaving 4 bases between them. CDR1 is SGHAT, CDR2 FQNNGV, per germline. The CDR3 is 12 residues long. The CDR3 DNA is TGTGCCAGCAGCTTAGATCGGGAGACCCAGTACTTC. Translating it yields CASSLDRETQYF.

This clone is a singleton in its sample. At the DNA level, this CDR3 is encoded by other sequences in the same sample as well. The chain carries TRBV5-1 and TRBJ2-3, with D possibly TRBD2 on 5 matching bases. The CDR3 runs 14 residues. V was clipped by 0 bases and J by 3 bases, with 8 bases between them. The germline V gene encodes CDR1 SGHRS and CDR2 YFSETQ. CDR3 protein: CASSLGEGTDTQYF. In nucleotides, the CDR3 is TGCGCCAGCAGCTTGGGTGAGGGTACAGATACGCAGTATTTT. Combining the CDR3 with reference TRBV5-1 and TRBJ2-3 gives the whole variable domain KAGVTQTPRYLIKTRGQQVTLSCSPISGHRSVSWYQQTPGQGLQFLFEYFSETQRNKGNFPGRFSGRQFSNSRSEMNVSTLELGDSALYLCASSLGEGTDTQYFGPGTRLTVL.

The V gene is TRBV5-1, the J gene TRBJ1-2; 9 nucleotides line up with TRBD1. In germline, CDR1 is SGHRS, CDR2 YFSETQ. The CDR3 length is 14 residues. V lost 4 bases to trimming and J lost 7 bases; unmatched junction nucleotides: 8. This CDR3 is CASSPGTGRGGYTF. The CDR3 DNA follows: TGCGCCAGCAGCCCCGGGACAGGGCGAGGTGGCTACACCTTC.

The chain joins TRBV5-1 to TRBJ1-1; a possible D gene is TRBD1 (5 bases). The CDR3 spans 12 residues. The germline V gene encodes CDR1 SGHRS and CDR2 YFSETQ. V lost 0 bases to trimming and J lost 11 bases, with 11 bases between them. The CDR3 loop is CASSLEAGRAFF. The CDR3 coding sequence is TGCGCCAGCAGCTTGGAGGCAGGGAGGGCTTTCTTT.

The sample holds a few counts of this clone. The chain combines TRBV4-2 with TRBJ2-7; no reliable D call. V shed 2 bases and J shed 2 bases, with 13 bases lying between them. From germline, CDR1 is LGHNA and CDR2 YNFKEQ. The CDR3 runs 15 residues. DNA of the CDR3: TGTGCCAGCAGCCAATTCCCCGACGGCCCCTACGAGCAGTACTTC. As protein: CASSQFPDGPYEQYF.

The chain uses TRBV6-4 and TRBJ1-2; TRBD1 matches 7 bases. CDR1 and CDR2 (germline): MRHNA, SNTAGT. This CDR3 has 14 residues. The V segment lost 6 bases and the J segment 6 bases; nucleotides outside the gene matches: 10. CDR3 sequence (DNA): TGTGCCAGCAGGAGACAGGGCCGAGATGATGGCTACACCTTC. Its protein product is CASRRQGRDDGYTF.

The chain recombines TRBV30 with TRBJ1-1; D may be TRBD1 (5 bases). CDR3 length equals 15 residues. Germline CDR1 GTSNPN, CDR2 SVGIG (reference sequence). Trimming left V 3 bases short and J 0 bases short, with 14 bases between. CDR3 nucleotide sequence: TGTGCCTGGAGCACCCCCGGGACGGTGAACACTGAAGCTTTCTTT. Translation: CAWSTPGTVNTEAFF.

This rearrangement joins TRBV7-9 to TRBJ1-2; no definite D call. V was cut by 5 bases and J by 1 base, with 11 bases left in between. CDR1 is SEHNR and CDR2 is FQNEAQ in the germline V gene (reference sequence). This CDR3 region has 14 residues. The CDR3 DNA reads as TGTGCCAGCAGCCTCTCGGGATTTAACTATGGCTACACCTTC. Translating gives CASSLSGFNYGYTF.

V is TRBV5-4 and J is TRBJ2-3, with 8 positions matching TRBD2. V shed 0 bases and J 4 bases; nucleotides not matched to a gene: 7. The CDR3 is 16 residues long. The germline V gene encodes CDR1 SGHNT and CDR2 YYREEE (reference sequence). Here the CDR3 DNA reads TGTGCCAGCAGCTTGGGAGGGACTAGTTGGTCAGATACGCAGTATTTT. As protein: CASSLGGTSWSDTQYF.

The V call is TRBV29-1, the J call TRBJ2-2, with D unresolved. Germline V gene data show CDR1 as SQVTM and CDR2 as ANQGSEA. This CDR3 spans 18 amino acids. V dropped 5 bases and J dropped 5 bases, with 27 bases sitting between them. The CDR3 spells CSVPQPLGRWGSTGELFF. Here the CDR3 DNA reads TGCAGCGTTCCCCAACCGCTTGGGCGCTGGGGTAGTACCGGGGAGCTGTTTTTT.

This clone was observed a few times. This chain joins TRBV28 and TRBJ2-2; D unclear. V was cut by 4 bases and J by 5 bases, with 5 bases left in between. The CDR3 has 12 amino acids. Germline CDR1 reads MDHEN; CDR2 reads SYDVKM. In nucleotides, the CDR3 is TGTGCCAGCAGTTCATCTACCGGGGAGCTGTTTTTT. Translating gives CASSSSTGELFF.

Written as DNA, the CDR3 is TGTGCCAGCTCACCCCAAATTAACAATGAGCAGTTCTTC. As protein: CASSPQINNEQFF. This sequence joins TRBV18 and TRBJ2-1; D is undetermined. The CDR3 consists of 13 residues. CDR1 and CDR2 (germline): KGHSH, LQKENI. The V end lost 3 bases, the J end lost 5 bases, and 8 bases lay between the germline ends. The full variable domain, rest sourced from reference TRBV18 and TRBJ2-1, is NAGVMQNPRHLVRRRGQEARLRCSPMKGHSHVYWYRQLPEEGLKFMVYLQKENIIDESGMPKERFSAEFPKEGPSILRIQQVVRGDSAAYFCASSPQINNEQFFGPGTRLTVL.

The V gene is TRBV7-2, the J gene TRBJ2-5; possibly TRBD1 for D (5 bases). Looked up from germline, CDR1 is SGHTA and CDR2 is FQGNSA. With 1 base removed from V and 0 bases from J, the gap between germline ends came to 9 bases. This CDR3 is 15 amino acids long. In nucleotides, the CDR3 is TGTGCCAGCAGCTTAGAGGGGTTCTACCAAGAGACCCAGTACTTC. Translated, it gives CASSLEGFYQETQYF.

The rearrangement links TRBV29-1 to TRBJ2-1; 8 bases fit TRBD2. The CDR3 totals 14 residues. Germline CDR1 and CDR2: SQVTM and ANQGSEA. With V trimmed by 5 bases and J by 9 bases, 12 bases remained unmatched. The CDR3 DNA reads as TGCAGCGTTCAAAGAGGGACTAGTCCCGGTGAGCAGTTCTTC. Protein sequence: CSVQRGTSPGEQFF.

This CDR3 is CASTPAGETTDTQYF. The CDR3 nucleotides are TGTGCCAGCACCCCAGCGGGGGAGACCACAGATACGCAGTATTTT. The chain is built from TRBV7-2 and TRBJ2-3, with 8 positions matching TRBD2. V was pared by 7 bases and J by 2 bases, with 8 bases of the junction left unmatched. The germline CDR1 and CDR2 sequences are SGHTA and FQGNSA. CDR3 size: 15 residues.

The CDR3 region is CAWSGTAQKEKLFF. The CDR3 DNA reads TGTGCCTGGAGCGGGACGGCCCAGAAGGAAAAACTGTTTTTT. This sequence joins TRBV30 and TRBJ1-4; TRBD1 is a possible D gene (5 bases). The germline gives CDR1 GTSNPN, CDR2 SVGIG (reference sequence). This CDR3 has 14 residues. Between the trimmed V and J ends, which lost 3 bases and 8 bases, there was a span of 16 bases.

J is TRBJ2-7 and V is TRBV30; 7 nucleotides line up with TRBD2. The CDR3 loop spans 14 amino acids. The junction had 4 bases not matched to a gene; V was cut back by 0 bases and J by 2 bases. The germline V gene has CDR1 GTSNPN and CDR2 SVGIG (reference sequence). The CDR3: CAWSVGGGTYEQYF. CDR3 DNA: TGTGCCTGGAGTGTTGGCGGGGGAACCTACGAGCAGTACTTC.